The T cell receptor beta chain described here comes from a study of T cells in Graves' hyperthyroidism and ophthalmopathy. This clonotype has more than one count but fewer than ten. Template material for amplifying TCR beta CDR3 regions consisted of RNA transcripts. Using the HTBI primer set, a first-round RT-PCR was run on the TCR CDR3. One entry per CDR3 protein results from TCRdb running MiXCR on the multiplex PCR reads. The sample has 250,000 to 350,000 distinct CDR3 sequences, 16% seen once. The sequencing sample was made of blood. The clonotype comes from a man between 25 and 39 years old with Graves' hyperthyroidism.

The CDR3 DNA reads as TGTGCCAGCAGCTTATCAGCGGATGAGCAGTTCTTC. As protein: CASSLSADEQFF. The chain couples TRBV7-8 to TRBJ2-1, with D perhaps TRBD2 (5 bases). Trimming removed 2 bases from V and 8 bases from J, with 7 bases in between. The CDR3 consists of 12 residues. Germline values: CDR1 SGHVS, CDR2 FQNEAQ. Supplemented by reference TRBV7-8 and TRBJ2-1, the full variable domain reads GAGVSQSPRYKVAKRGQDVALRCDPISGHVSLFWYQQALGQGPEFLTYFQNEAQLDKSGLPSDRFFAERPEGSVSTLKIQRTQQEDSAVYLCASSLSADEQFFGPGTRLTVL.